This T cell receptor (beta chain) derives from a study of T cell responses to AZD1222 COVID-19 vaccine. A remark on this clone: What it binds is unknown.

The germline gives CDR1 LGHNA, CDR2 YNFKEQ. CDR3 length: 14 residues. V shed 0 bases and J 10 bases; nucleotides not matched to a gene: 6. The protocol was immunoSEQ multiplex PCR, while the TCRdb copy is restricted to in-frame clones and leaves out a portion. The profile covers some 100,000 clones, with about 86% appearing a single time and about 3% taken by the ten largest. Study findings and constraints: Spike was spanned by vaccine-associated CD4 TCRs, which were dominant at 160-218 and 743-854. Clonal diversity may have been underestimated in mostly white British donors. Close to half of all spike-specific TCRs reportedly target regions of the variants that are unmutated.

This chain uses TRBV4-2 with TRBJ2-1; TRBD2 matches at 7 bases. The source is an adult in good health. Sample: peripheral blood, taken on day 0 of AZD1222 vaccination. The CDR3 DNA sequence: TGTGCCAGCAGCCAAGATTCCGGGGGGTTGGAGCAGTTCTTC. Encoded protein: CASSQDSGGLEQFF.